This record looks at one TCR beta chain sequence and its context. Its antigen remains unidentified. Caucasian adults residing in Nashville, Tennessee made up all the donors. Profiling relied on immunoSEQ multiplex PCR, and the TCRdb table lists in-frame clones only, not all of them. The table includes 650,000 to 800,000 clones, approximately 72% detected once. The data are from a study of shared clonotypes between healthy human individuals. Study observations and caveats: In general, naive subsets displayed greater estimated richness than memory subsets did.

The germline V gene has CDR1 GTSNPN and CDR2 SVGIG (reference sequence). The V end was cut by 2 bases, the J end by 0 bases, with 8 bases between. CDR3 length: 14 amino acids. The chain couples TRBV30 to TRBJ1-3; D is uncertain. The clonotype comes from a woman in her twenties or thirties in good health. Sequencing was done on a sample of memory CD4+ T cells sorted from blood. Subset reported: CD45RA-negative fraction. The CDR3 nucleotides are TGTGCCTGGAGTCTAGGGTACTCTGGAAACACCATATATTTT. This codes for CAWSLGYSGNTIYF.